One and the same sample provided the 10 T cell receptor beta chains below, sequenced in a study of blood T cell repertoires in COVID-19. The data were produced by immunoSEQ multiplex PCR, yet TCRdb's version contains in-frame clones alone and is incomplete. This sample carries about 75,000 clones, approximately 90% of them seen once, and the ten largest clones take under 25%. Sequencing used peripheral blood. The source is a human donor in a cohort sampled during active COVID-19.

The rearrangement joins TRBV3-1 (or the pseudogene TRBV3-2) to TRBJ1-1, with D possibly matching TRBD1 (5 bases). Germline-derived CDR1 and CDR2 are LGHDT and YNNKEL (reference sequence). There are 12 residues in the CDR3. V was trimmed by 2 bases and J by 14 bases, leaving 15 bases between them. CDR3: CASSQLSTAPFF. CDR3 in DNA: TGTGCCAGCAGCCAATTATCGACAGCCCCGTTCTTT.

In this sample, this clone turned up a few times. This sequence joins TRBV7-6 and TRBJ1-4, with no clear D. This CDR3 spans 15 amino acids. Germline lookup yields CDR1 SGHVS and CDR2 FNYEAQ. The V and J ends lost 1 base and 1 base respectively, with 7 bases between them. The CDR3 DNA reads TGTGCCAGCAGCTTAGATCGAGGAACTAATGAAAAACTGTTTTTT. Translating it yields CASSLDRGTNEKLFF.

CDR3 residues: CASSLAGSPYNEQFF. The CDR3 coding sequence is TGTGCCAGCAGCTTGGCGGGGTCGCCTTACAATGAGCAGTTCTTC. This chain links TRBV11-2 with TRBJ2-1; maybe TRBD2 (6 bases). Germline CDR1 reads SGHAT; CDR2 reads FQNNGV. The CDR3 totals 15 residues. V lost 3 bases and J 4 bases, leaving 13 bases between the germline ends. Full variable domain (rest looked up from reference TRBV11-2 and TRBJ2-1): EAGVAQSPRYKIIEKRQSVAFWCNPISGHATLYWYQQILGQGPKLLIQFQNNGVVDDSQLPKDRFSAERLKGVDSTLKIQPAKLEDSAVYLCASSLAGSPYNEQFFGPGTRLTVL.

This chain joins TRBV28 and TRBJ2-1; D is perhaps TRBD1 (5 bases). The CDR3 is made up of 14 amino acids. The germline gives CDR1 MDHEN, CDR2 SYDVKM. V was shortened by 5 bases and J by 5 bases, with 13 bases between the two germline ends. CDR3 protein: CASSEDKPDNEQFF. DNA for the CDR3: TGTGCCAGCAGTGAGGACAAACCAGACAATGAGCAGTTCTTC.

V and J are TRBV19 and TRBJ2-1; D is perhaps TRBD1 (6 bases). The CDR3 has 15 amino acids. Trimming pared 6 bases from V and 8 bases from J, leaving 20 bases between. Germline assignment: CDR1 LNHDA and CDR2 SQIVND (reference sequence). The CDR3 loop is CASSPSAGWGHEQFF. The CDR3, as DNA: TGTGCCAGTAGCCCCTCGGCGGGTTGGGGGCATGAGCAGTTCTTC. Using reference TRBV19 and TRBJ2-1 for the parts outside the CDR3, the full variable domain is DGGITQSPKYLFRKEGQNVTLSCEQNLNHDAMYWYRQDPGQGLRLIYYSQIVNDFQKGDIAEGYSVSREKKESFPLTVTSAQKNPTAFYLCASSPSAGWGHEQFFGPGTRLTVL.

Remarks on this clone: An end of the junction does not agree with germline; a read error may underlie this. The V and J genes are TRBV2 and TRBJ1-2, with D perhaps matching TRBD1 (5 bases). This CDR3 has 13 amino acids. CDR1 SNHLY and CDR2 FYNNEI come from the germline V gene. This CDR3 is CASSEVGPRGYAF. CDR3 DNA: TGTGCCAGCAGCGAAGTAGGGCCTAGGGGCTACGCCTTC. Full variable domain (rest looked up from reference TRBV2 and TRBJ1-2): EPEVTQTPSHQVTQMGQEVILRCVPISNHLYFYWYRQILGQKVEFLVSFYNNEISEKSEIFDDQFSVERPDGSNFTLKIRSTKLEDSAMYFCASSEVGPRGYAFGSGTRLTVV.

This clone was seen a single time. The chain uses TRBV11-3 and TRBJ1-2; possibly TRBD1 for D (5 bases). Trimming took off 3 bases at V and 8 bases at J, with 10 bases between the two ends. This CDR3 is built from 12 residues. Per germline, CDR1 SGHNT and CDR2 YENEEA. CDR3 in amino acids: CASSFGGRGYTF. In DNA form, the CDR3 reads TGTGCCAGCAGCTTCGGGGGTCGGGGCTACACCTTC.

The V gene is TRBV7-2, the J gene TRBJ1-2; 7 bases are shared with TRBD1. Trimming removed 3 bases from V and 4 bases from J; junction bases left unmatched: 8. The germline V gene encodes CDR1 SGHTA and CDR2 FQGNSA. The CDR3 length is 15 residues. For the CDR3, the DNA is TGTGCCAGCAGCTTCCGTGACAGGGACAGCTATGGCTACACCTTC. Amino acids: CASSFRDRDSYGYTF. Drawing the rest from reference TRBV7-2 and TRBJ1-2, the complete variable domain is GAGVSQSPSNKVTEKGKDVELRCDPISGHTALYWYRQSLGQGLEFLIYFQGNSAPDKSGLPSDRFSAERTGGSVSTLTIQRTQQEDSAVYLCASSFRDRDSYGYTFGSGTRLTVV.

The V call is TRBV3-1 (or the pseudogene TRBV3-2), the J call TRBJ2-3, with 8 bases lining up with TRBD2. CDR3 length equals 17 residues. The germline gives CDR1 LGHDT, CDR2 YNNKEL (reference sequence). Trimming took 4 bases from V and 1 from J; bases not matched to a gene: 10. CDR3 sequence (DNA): TGTGCCAGCAGCCCCGGGGGGGCGGTTGGTGGCACAGATACGCAGTATTTT. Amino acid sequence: CASSPGGAVGGTDTQYF.

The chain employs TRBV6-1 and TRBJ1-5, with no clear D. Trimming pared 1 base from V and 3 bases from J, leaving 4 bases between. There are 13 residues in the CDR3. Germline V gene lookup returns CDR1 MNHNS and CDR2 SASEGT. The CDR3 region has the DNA TGTGCCAGCAGTGAAGGAGTCAATCAGCCCCAGCATTTT. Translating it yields CASSEGVNQPQHF.